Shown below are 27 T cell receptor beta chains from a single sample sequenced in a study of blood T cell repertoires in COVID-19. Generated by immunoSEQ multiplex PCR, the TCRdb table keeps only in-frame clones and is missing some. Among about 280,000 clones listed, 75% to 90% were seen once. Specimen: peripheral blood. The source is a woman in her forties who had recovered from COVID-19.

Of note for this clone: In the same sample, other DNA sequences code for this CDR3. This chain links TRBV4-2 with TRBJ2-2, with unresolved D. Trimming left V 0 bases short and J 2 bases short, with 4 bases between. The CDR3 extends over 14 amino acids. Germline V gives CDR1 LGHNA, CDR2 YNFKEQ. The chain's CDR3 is CASSQDQNTGELFF. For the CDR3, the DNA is TGTGCCAGCAGCCAAGATCAAAACACCGGGGAGCTGTTTTTT.

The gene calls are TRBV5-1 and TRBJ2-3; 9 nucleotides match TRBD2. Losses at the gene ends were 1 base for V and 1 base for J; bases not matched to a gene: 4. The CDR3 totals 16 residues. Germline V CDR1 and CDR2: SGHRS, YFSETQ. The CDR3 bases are TGCGCCAGCAGCTTGCGAGCGGGAGGCGGCACAGATACGCAGTATTTT. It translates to CASSLRAGGGTDTQYF.

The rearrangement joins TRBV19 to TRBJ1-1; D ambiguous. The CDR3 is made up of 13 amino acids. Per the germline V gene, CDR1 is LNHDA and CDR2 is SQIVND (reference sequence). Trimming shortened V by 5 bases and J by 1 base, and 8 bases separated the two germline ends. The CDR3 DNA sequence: TGTGCCAGTAGTGAGGCCTGGAACACTGAAGCTTTCTTT. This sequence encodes CASSEAWNTEAFF.

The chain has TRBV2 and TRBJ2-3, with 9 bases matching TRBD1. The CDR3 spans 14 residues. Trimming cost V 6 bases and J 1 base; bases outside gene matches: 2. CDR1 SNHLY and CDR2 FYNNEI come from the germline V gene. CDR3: CASRDRGGTDTQYF. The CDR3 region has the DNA TGTGCCAGCAGGGACAGGGGAGGCACAGATACGCAGTATTTT.

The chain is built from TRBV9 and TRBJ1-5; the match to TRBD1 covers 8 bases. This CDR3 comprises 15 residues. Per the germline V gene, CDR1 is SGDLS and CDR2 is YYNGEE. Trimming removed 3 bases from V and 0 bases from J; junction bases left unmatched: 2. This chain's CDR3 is CASSAGQDSNQPQHF. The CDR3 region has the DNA TGTGCCAGCAGCGCGGGACAGGATAGCAATCAGCCCCAGCATTTT.

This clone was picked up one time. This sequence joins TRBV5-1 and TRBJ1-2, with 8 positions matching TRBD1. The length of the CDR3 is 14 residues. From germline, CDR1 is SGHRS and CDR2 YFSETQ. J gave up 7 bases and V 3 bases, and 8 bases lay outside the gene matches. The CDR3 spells CASSSGQDAGGYTF. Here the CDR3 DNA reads TGCGCCAGCAGCTCGGGACAGGACGCGGGTGGCTACACCTTC.

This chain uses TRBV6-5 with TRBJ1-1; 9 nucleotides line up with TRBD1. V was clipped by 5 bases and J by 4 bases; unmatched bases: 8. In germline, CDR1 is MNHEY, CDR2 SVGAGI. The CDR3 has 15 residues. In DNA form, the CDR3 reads TGTGCCAGCAGTACCTTAACAGGGGGCCCCACTGAAGCTTTCTTT. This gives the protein CASSTLTGGPTEAFF.

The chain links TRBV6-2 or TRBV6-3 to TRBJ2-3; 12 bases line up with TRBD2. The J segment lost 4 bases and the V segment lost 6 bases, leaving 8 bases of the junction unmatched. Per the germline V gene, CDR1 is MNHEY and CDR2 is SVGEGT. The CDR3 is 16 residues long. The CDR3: CASRPLAGGGPDTQYF. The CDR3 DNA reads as TGTGCCAGCAGACCTCTAGCGGGAGGGGGCCCAGATACGCAGTATTTT.

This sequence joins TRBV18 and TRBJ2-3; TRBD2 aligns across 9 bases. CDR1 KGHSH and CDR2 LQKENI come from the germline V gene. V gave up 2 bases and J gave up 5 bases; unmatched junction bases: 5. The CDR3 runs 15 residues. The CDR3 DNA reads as TGTGCCAGCTCACCAGCGGGAGGGCCTGGAGATACGCAGTATTTT. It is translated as CASSPAGGPGDTQYF.

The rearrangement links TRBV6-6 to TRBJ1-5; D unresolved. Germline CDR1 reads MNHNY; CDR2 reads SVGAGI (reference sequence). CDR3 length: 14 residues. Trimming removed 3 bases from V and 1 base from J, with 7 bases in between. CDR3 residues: CASSYGESNQPQHF. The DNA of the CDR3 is TGTGCCAGCAGTTATGGGGAGAGCAATCAGCCCCAGCATTTT.

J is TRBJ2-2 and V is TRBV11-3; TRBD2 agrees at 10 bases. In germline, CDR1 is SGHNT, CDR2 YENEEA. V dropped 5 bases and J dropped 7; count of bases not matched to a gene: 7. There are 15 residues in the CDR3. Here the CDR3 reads CASSQTSGPDGELFF. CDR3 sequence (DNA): TGTGCCAGCAGCCAGACTAGCGGGCCTGACGGGGAGCTGTTTTTT.

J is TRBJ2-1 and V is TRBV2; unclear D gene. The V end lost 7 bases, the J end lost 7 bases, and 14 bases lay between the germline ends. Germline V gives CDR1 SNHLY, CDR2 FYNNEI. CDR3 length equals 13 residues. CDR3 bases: TGTGCCAGCAATAACGCCAACTCGAATGAGCAGTTCTTC. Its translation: CASNNANSNEQFF.

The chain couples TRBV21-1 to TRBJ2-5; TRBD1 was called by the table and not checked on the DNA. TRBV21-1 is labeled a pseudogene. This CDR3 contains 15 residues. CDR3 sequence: CASRAQGTGGQTQYF. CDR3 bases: TGTGCCAGCAGAGCCCAGGGGACAGGGGGGCAGACCCAGTACTTC.

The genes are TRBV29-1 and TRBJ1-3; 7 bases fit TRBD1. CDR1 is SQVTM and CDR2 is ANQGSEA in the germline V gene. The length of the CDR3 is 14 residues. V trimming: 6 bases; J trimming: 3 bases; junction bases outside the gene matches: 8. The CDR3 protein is CSVETQGSGNTIYF. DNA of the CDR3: TGCAGCGTCGAAACACAGGGGAGTGGAAACACCATATATTTT.

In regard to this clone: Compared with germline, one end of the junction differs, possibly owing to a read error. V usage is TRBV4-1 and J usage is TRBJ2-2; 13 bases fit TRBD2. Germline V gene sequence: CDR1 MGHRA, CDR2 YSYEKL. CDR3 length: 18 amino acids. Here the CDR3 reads CASSPLLGTSGNAGELFF. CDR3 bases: TGCGCCAGCAGCCCACTACTGGGGACTAGCGGGAACGCCGGGGAGCTGTTTTTT.

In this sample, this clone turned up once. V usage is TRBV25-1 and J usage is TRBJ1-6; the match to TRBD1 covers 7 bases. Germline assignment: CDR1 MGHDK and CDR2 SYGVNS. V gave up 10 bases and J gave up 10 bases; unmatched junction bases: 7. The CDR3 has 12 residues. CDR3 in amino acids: CANRDSKSPLHF. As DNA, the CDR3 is TGTGCCAACCGGGACAGCAAGTCACCCCTCCACTTT.

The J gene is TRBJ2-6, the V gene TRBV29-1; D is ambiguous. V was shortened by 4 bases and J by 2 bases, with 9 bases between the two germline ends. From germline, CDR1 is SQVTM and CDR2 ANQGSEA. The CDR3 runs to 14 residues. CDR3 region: CSVVVNTGANVLTF. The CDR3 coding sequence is TGCAGCGTTGTGGTGAACACTGGGGCCAACGTCCTGACTTTC.

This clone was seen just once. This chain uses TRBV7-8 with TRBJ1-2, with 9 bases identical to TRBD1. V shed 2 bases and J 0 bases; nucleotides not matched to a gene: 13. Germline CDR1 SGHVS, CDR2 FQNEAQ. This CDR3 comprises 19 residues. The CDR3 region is CASSLSGQGELSANYGYTF. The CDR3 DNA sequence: TGTGCCAGCAGCTTATCGGGACAGGGTGAACTATCCGCTAACTATGGCTACACCTTC.

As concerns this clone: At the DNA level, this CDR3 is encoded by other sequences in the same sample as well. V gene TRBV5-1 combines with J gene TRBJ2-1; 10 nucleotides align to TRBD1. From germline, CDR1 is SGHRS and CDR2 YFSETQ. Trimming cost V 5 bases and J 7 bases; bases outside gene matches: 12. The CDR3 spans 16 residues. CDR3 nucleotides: TGCGCCAGCAGGTACCCTCCGGGACAGGGGACAAATGAGCAGTTCTTC. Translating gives CASRYPPGQGTNEQFF.

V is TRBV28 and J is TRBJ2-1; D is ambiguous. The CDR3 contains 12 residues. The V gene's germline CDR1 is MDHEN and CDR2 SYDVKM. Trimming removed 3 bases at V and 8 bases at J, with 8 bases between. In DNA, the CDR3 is TGTGCCAGCAGTTTGAGGTTCGATGAGCAGTTCTTC. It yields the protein CASSLRFDEQFF. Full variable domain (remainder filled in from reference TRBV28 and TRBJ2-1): DVKVTQSSRYLVKRTGEKVFLECVQDMDHENMFWYRQDPGLGLRLIYFSYDVKMKEKGDIPEGYSVSREKKERFSLILESASTNQTSMYLCASSLRFDEQFFGPGTRLTVL.

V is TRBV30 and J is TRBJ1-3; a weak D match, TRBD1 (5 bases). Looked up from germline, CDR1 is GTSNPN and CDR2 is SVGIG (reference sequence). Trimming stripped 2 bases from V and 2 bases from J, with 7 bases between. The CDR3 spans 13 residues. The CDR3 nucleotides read TGTGCCTGGAGTCAAGGGGCTGGAAACACCATATATTTT. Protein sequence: CAWSQGAGNTIYF.

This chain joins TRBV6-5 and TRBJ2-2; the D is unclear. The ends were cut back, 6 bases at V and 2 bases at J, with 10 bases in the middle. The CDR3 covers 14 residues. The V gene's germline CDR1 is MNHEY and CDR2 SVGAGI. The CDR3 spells CASSVDINTGELFF. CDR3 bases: TGTGCCAGCAGCGTCGACATAAACACCGGGGAGCTGTTTTTT.

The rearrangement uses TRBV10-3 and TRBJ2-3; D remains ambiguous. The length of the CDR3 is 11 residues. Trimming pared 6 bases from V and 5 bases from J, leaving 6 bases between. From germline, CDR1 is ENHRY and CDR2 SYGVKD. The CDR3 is CAIRTGDTQYF. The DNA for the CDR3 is TGTGCCATCAGGACGGGAGATACGCAGTATTTT.

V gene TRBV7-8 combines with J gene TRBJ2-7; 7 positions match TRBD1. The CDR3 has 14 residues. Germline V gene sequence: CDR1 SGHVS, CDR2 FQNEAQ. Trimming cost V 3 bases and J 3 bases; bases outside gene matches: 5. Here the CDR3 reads CASSFGRGNYEQYF. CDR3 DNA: TGTGCCAGCAGCTTCGGCAGGGGGAACTACGAGCAGTACTTC.

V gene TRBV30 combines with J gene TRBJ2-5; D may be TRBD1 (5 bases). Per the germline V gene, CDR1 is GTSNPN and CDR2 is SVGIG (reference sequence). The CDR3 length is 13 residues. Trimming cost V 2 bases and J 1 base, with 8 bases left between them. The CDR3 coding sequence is TGTGCCTGGAGTCCCGACAGCCAAGAGACCCAGTACTTC. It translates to CAWSPDSQETQYF.

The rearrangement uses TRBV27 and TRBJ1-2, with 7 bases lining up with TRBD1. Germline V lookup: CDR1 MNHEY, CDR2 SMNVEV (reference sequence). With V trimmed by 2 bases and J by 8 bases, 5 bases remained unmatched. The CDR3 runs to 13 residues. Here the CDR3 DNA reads TGTGCCAGCAGTTTAAGACAGGGATACGGCTACACCTTC. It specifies CASSLRQGYGYTF.

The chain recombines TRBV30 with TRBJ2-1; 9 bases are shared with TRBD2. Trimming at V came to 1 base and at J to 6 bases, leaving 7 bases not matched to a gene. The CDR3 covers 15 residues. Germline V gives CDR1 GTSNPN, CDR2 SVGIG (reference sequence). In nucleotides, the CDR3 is TGTGCCTGGAGTGAGGGACTAGCTTTTTCCAATGAGCAGTTCTTC. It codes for CAWSEGLAFSNEQFF.